The TCR beta chain described here comes from a study of cytotoxic CD8 clonotypes in ibrutinib-treated CLL. The assay was immunoSEQ multiplex PCR, and TCRdb's table has in-frame clones only and misses some. The sample carries some 120,000 clones, around 84% recorded once. The CDR3 spans 12 residues. Germline V gene sequence: CDR1 ENHRY, CDR2 SYGVKD. Trimming pared 4 bases from V and 5 bases from J, leaving 6 bases between. The chain has TRBV10-3 and TRBJ1-3; no definite D call. The material was PBMCs, obtained after 24 months of ibrutinib treatment. The receptor was isolated from a human donor with chronic lymphocytic leukemia. The CDR3 protein is CAISGERNTIYF. Written as DNA, the CDR3 is TGTGCCATCAGTGGTGAAAGAAACACCATATATTTT.